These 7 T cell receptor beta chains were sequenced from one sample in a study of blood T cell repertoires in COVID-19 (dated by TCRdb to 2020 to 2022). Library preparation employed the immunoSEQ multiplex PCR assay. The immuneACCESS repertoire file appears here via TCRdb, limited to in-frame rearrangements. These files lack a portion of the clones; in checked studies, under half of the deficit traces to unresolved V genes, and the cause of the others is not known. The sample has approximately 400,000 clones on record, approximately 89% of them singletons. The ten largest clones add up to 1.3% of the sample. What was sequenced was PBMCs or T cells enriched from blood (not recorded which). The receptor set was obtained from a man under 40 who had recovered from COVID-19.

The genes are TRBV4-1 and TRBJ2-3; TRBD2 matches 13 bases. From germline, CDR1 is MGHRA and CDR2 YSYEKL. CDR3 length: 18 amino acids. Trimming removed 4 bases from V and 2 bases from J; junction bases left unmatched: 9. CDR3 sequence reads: CASSRGLAGVPHTDTQYF. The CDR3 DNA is TGCGCCAGCAGCCGAGGACTAGCGGGGGTCCCCCACACAGATACGCAGTATTTT.

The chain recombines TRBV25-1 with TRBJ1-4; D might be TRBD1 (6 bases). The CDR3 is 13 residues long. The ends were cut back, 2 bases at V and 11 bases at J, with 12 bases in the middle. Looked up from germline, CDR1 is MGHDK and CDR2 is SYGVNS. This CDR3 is CASSETGRGKLFF. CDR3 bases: TGTGCCAGCAGTGAAACAGGGAGGGGTAAACTGTTTTTT.

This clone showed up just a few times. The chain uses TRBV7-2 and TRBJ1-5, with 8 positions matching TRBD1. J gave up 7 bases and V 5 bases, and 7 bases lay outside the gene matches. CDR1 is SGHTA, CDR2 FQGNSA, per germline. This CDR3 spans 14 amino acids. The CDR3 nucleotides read TGTGCCAGCAGCAACCGACAGGGGACGCAGCCCCAGCATTTT. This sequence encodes CASSNRQGTQPQHF.

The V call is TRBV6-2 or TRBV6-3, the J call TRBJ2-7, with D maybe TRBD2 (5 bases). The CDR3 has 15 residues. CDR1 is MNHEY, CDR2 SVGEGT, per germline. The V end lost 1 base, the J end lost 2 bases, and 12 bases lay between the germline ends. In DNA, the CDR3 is TGTGCCAGCAGTTACTGGGAGCCGGGCCCCTACGAGCAGTACTTC. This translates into CASSYWEPGPYEQYF.

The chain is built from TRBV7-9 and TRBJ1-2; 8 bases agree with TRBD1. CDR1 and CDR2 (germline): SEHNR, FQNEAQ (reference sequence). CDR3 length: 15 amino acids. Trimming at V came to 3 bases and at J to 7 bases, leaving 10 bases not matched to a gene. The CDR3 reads CASSFETGEVFGYTF. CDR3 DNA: TGTGCCAGCAGCTTCGAGACAGGGGAAGTGTTTGGCTACACCTTC.

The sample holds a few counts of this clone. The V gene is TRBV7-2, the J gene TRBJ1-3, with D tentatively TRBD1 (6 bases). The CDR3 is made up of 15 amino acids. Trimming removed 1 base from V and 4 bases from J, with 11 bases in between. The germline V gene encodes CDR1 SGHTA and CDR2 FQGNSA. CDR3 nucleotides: TGTGCCAGCAGCTTAGGAGTGGACAGAGGAAACACCATATATTTT. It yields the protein CASSLGVDRGNTIYF.

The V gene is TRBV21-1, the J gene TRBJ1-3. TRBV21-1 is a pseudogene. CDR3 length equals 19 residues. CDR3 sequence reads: CASRHPETTPGGSGNTIYF. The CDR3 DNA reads TGTGCCAGCAGACACCCAGAAACTACCCCGGGAGGATCTGGAAACACCATATATTTT.